This T cell receptor (beta chain) was profiled in a study of human T cells and chemical hapten exposure. Whole-study results and caveats: Alopecia affected the donors, so their immune response may differ from healthy people's.

The CDR3 runs to 21 residues. Germline values: CDR1 ENHRY, CDR2 SYGVKD. The V and J ends lost 5 bases and 0 bases respectively, with 29 bases between them. Specified time point: patch test 3, about 24 weeks after DPC sensitization. Noted treatment: therapeutic diphenylcyclopropenone sensitization with weekly scalp DPC. This clonotype was counted a few times. Its antigen remains unidentified. From the RACE reads, TCRdb called clonotypes with MiXCR, one entry per CDR3 protein. The data show more than 100,000 distinct CDR3 sequences, with about 10% seen just once and under 2.5% held by the top ten. The receptor was derived from a woman aged 45-59 years with alopecia areata. Some clones in this sample may be carry-over from other donors' samples. V usage is TRBV10-3 and J usage is TRBJ1-3; D not resolved. Sample: whole blood, taken in connection with sensitization to the hapten diphenylcyclopropenone (DPC). The CDR3 region has the DNA TGTGCCATCAGTCCCAAGCAGGACGCTATACCTTTTGTATCCTCTGGAAACACCATATATTTT. Translating gives CAISPKQDAIPFVSSGNTIYF.